Here is one TCR beta chain with its context. The antigen it binds to is not known. Base qualities are not at hand, and no much larger clone is one base apart. For TCRbeta CDR3 sequencing, genomic DNA was extracted from sorted cells using the QIAGEN DNeasy Blood and Tissue Kit. Through immunoSEQ, high-throughput TCRbeta CDR3 sequencing was done commercially, including PCR amplification with internal controls and bias correction. The authors processed their data as follows. Unique productive TCRbeta sequences were defined by CDR3 nucleotide sequence where primers matched, and otherwise by CDR3 amino acid sequence together with Vbeta and Jbeta genes. A sequence counted as donor-reactive if, in CFSE-low cells, the sequence had a frequency of at least 0.01% and was expanded at least 5-fold compared with unstimulated cells. Repertoire divergence was quantified by Jensen-Shannon divergence calculated from the top 100 TCRbeta sequences ranked by frequency. For samples with multiple sequencing runs, sorting error was corrected separately for each run before the runs were pooled. TCRdb took over this immuneACCESS table, retaining in-frame rearrangements with V and J assigned. Such tables are incomplete; in checked studies, under half of the missing clones stem from an unresolved V gene, and the remainder is unexplained. V, J and clone size were drawn from that table, and D and trimming were deduced from the DNA. Within this sample are approximately 41,000 clones, with about 95% of them counted one time only. 0.37% of the sample comes from the top ten.

This specimen comes from a study of Tregs in tolerant kidney transplant recipients (dated by TCRdb to the late 2010s). Notes on the research overall: Other Treg samples came from an approximately 3-day mixed lymphocyte reaction with belatacept, some followed by an approximately 5-day donor restimulation, before sorting recipient CD4+CD25+CD127- cells. TCRbeta sequencing was used in the study to identify donor-specific regulatory T cells before combined kidney and bone marrow transplantation, and the identified cells were then tracked after transplant. TCRbeta repertoire sequencing was used in a few healthy controls to compare several ways of expanding Tregs specific for an allogeneic donor. During sorting of primary belatacept mixed lymphocyte reaction cultures, recipient cells were distinguished from donor cells with antibodies. Findings and caveats that apply to the study as a whole: The study was constrained by small patient numbers, and validation of the findings is required in larger populations and under other immunosuppression protocols. Biological reproducibility was not examined directly, but technical replication error appeared to be minimal. Expanding Tregs with activated donor B cells appeared to identify the most biologically relevant and donor-specific TCRbeta repertoire.

The junction shows trimming of 2 bases on V and 5 bases on J, plus 7 bases between the germline ends. CDR1 KGHSH and CDR2 LQKENI were looked up in the germline V gene. The CDR3 has 13 amino acids, counting the end cysteine and phenylalanine. CDR3 DNA only is kept here, 39 bases in frame from base 1. Blood from healthy controls was obtained either from healthy volunteers or as purchased buffy coats. Healthy control blood was processed by Ficoll density gradient to PBMCs and cryopreserved; patient PBMCs were collected before and after transplant. The sample taken for sequencing was Tregs from blood cultured with allogeneic cells. Here the chain combines TRBV18 and TRBJ2-1, with TRBD1 perhaps the D gene, on 5 matching bases. This clonotype was obtained from a human donor in good health. Here is the DNA: TGTGCCAGCTCACCAAGGGGTAACAATGAGCAGTTCTTC. It codes for CASSPRGNNEQFF.